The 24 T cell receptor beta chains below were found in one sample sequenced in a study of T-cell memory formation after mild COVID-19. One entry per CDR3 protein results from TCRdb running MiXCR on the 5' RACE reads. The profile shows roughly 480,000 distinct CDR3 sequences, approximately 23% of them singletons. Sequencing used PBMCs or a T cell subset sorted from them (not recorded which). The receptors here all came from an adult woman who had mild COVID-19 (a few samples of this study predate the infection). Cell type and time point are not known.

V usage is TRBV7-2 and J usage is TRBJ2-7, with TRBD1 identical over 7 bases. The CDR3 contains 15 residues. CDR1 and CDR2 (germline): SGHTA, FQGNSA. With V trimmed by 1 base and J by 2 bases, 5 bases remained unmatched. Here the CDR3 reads CASSLVGTATYEQYF. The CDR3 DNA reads TGTGCCAGCAGCTTAGTCGGGACAGCCACCTACGAGCAGTACTTC.

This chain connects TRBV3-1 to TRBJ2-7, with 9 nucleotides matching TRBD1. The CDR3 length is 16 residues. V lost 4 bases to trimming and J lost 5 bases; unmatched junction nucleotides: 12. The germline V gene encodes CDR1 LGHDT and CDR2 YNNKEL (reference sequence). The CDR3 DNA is TGTGCCAGCAGCCGACTATCCGGGACAGGGAACAACGAGCAGTACTTC. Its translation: CASSRLSGTGNNEQYF.

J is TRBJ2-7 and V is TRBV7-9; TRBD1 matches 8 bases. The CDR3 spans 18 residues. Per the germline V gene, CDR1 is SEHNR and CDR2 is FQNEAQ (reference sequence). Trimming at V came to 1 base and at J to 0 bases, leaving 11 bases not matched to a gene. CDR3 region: CASSLVPLGTGSSYEQYF. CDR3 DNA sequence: TGTGCCAGCAGCTTAGTGCCGCTAGGGACAGGAAGCTCCTACGAGCAGTACTTC.

This chain's CDR3 is CSVVKDSSYNEQFF. The CDR3 region has the DNA TGCAGCGTTGTAAAGGACAGTTCCTACAATGAGCAGTTCTTC. The J gene is TRBJ2-1, the V gene TRBV29-1; D is perhaps TRBD1 (6 bases). CDR1 and CDR2 (germline): SQVTM, ANQGSEA. The CDR3 has 14 residues. V shed 4 bases and J shed 1 base, with 11 bases lying between them.

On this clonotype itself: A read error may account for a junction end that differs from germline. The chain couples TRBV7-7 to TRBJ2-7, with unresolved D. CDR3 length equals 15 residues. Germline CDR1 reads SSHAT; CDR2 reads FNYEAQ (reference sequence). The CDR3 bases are TGTGCTAGCAGCTTAGAGACTGGGGACTCCTACGAGCAGTACTTC. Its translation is CASSLETGDSYEQYF.

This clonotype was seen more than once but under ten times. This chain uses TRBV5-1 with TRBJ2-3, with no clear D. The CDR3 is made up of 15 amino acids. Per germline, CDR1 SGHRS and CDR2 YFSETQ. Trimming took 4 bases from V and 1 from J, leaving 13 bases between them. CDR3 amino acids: CASSPGNQGTDTQYF. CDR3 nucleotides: TGCGCCAGCAGCCCAGGCAATCAGGGCACAGATACGCAGTATTTT.

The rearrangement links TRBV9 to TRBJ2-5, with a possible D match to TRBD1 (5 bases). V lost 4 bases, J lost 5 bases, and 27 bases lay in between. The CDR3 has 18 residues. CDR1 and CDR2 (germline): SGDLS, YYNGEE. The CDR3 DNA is TGTGCCAGCAGCTCCCACTTATCCGACAGTGGATCTTGGGAGACCCAGTACTTC. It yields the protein CASSSHLSDSGSWETQYF.

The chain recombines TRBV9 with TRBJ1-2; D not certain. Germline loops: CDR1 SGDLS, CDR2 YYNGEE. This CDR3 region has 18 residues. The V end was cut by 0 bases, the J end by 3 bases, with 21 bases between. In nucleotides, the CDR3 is TGTGCCAGCAGCGTAGCGAGGAGAGGCGGGAATGGGCACTATGGCTACACCTTC. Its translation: CASSVARRGGNGHYGYTF.

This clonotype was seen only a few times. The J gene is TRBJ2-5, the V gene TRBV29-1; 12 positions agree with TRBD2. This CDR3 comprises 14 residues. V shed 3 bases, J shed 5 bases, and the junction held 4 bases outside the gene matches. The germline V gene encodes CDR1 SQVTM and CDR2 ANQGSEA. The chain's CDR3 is CSVELAGGPETQYF. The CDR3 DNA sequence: TGCAGCGTTGAGCTAGCGGGAGGGCCGGAGACCCAGTACTTC.

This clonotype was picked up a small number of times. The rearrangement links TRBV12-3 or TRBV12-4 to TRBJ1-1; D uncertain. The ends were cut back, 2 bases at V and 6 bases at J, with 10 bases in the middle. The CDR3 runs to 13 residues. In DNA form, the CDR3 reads TGTGCCAGCAGTTTAATGGAATCCGCTGAAGCTTTCTTT. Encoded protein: CASSLMESAEAFF.

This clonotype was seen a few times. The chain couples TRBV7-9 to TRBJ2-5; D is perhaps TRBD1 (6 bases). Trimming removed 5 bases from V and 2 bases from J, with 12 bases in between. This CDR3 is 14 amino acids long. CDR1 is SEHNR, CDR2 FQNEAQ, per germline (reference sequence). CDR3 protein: CASSADRIQETQYF. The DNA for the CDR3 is TGTGCCAGCAGCGCAGACAGGATACAAGAGACCCAGTACTTC.

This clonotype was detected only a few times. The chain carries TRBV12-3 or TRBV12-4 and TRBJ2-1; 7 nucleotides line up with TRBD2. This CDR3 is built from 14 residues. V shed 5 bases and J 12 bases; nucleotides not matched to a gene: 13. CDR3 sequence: CASSPSGSPRGQFF. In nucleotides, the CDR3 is TGTGCCAGCAGTCCTAGCGGCTCCCCTAGGGGGCAGTTCTTC.

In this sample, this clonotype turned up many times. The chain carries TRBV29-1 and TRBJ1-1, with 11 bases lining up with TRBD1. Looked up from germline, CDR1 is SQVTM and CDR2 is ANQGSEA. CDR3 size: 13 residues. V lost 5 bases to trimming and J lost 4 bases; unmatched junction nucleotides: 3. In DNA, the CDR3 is TGCAGCGTTTTGGGACAGGGGGTCACTGAAGCTTTCTTT. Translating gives CSVLGQGVTEAFF.

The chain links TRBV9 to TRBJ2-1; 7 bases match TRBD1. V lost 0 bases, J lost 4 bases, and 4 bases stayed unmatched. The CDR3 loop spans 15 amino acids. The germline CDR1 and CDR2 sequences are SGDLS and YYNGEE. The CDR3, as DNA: TGTGCCAGCAGCGTAGGAAAGACAGGGTACAATGAGCAGTTCTTC. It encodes CASSVGKTGYNEQFF.

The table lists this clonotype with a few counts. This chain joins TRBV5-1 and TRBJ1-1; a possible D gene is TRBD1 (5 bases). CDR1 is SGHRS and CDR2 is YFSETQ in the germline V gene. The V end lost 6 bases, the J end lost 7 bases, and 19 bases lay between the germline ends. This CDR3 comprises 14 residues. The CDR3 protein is CASNMGGGKSEAFF. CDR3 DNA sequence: TGCGCCAGCAACATGGGGGGTGGAAAAAGTGAAGCTTTCTTT.

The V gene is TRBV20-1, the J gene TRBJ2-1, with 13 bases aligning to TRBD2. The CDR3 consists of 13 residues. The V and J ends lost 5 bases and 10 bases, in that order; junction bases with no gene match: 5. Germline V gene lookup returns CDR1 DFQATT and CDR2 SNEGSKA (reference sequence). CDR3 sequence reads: CSARLAGGREQFF. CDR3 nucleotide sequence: TGCAGTGCTCGACTAGCGGGAGGACGGGAGCAGTTCTTC.

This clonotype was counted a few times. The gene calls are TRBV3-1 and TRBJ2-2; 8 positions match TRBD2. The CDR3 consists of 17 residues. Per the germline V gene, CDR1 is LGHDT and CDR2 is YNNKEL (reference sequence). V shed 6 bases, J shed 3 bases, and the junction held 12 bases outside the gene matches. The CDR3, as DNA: TGTGCCAGCAGTCCCATCGGCGGGGGGCCCGACACCGGGGAGCTGTTTTTT. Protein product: CASSPIGGGPDTGELFF.

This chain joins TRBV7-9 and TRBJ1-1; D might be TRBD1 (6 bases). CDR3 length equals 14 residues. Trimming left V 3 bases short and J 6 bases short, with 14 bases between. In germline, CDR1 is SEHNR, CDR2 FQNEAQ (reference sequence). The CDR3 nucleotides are TGTGCCAGCAGCTTCCCCAGGGGAAGGGCTGAAGCTTTCTTT. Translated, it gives CASSFPRGRAEAFF.

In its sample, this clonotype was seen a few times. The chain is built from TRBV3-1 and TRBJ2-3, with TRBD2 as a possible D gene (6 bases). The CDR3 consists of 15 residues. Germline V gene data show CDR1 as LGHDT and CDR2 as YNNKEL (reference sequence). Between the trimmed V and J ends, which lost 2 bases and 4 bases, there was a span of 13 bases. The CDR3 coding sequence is TGTGCCAGCAGCCAACCCCGACTAGGAGCAGATACGCAGTATTTT. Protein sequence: CASSQPRLGADTQYF.

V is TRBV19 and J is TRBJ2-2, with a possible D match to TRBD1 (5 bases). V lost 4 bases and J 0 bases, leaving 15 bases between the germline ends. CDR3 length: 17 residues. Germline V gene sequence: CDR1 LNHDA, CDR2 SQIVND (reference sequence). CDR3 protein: CASSTPGIWPNTGELFF. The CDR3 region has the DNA TGTGCCAGTAGTACCCCAGGGATTTGGCCGAACACCGGGGAGCTGTTTTTT.

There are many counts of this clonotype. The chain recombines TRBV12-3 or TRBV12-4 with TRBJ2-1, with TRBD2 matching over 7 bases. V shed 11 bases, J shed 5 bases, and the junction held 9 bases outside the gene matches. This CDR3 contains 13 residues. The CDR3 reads CAAGRAGDNEQFF. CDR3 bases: TGTGCCGCGGGGAGGGCCGGCGACAATGAGCAGTTCTTC.

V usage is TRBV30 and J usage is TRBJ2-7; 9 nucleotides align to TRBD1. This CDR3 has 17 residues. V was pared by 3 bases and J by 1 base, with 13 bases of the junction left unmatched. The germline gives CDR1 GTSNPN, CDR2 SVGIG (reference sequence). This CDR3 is CAWSSTGGLLRSYEQYF. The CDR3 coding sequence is TGTGCCTGGAGCTCGACAGGGGGTCTTCTGAGATCCTACGAGCAGTACTTC. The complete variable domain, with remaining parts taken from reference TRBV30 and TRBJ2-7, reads SQTIHQWPATLVQPVGSPLSLECTVEGTSNPNLYWYRQAAGRGLQLLFYSVGIGQISSEVPQNLSASRPQDRQFILSSKKLLLSDSGFYLCAWSSTGGLLRSYEQYFGPGTRLTVT.

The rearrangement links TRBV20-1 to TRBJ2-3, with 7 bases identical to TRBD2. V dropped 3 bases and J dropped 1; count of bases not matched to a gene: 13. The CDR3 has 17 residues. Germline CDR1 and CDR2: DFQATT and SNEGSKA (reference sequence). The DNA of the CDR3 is TGCAGTGCTAGGCTCATCCCGGCGGGAGTTCGCACAGATACGCAGTATTTT. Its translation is CSARLIPAGVRTDTQYF.

The CDR3 nucleotides are TGTGCCAGCAGCCCCCCTTACAGAAGGAGGGGGCAAGAGACCCAGTACTTC. This gives the protein CASSPPYRRRGQETQYF. The genes are TRBV7-9 and TRBJ2-5, with D possibly called TRBD1 or TRBD2 (6 bases each). The length of the CDR3 is 17 residues. Trimming shortened V by 5 bases and J by 2 bases, and 21 bases separated the two germline ends. Looked up from germline, CDR1 is SEHNR and CDR2 is FQNEAQ (reference sequence).